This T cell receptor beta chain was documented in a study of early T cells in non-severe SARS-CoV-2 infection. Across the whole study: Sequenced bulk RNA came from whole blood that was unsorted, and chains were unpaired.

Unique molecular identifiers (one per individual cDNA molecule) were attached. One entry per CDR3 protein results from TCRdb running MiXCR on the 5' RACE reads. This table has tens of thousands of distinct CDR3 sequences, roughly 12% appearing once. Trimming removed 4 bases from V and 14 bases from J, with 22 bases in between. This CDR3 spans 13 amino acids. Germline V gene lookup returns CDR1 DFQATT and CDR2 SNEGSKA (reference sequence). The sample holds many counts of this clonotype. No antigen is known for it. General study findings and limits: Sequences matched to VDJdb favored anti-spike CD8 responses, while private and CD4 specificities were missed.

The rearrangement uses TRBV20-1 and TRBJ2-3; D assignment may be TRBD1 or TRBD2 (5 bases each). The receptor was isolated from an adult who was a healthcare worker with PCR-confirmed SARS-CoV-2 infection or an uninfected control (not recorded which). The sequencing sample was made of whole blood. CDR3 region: CSAIAGTANIRYF. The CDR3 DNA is TGCAGTGCTATTGCCGGGACCGCGAACATTCGGTATTTT.